This T cell receptor (beta chain) was captured by sequencing in a study of cytomegalovirus exposure and HLA in healthy donors. Primers included in the PCR were 60 Vbeta and 13 Jbeta primers. Clones were read by immunoSEQ multiplex PCR, and TCRdb kept only the in-frame ones, dropping some. The sample holds some 180,000 clones; 70% to 85% are singletons and the top ten take approximately 1.2%. Study-wide findings and caveats: HLA alleles showed associations with around 15,000 TCR beta sequences in a later analysis, at a 0.05 false discovery rate. Earlier analysis yielded a pattern in which most TCR beta V segments were productive about 87% or about 30% of the time. Reportedly, diagnosis of cytomegalovirus status by the classifier showed high specificity and sensitivity.

V lost 4 bases and J 0 bases, leaving 15 bases between the germline ends. This CDR3 spans 16 amino acids. Germline V gene sequence: CDR1 SGHDN, CDR2 FVKESK. This clone was detected many times. No antigen is known for it. The receptor comes from a girl aged 2 to 10 in good health and CMV-seropositive. This sequence joins TRBV14 and TRBJ1-1; D gene unclear. Material: PBMCs. The CDR3 region is CASSPLGNRLNTEAFF. In nucleotides, the CDR3 is TGTGCCAGCAGCCCCCTCGGGAACAGATTGAACACTGAAGCTTTCTTT.